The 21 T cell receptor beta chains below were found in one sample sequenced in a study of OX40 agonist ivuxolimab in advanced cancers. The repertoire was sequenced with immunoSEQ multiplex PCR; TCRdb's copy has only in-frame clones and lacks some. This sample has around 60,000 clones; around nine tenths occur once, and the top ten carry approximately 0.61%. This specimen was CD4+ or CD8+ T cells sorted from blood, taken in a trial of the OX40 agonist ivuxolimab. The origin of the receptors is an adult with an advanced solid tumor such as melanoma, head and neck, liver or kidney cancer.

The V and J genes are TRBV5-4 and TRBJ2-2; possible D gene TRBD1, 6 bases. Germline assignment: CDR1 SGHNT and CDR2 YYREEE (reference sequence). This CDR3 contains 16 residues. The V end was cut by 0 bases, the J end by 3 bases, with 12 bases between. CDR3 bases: TGTGCCAGCAGCTTGGCGACAGGTTATCACACCGGGGAGCTGTTTTTT. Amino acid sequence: CASSLATGYHTGELFF.

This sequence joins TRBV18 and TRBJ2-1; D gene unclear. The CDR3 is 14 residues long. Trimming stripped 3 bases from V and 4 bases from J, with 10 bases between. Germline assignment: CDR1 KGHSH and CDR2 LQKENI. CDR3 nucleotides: TGTGCCAGCTCACCCCGCCCGGTGTACAATGAGCAGTTCTTC. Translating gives CASSPRPVYNEQFF.

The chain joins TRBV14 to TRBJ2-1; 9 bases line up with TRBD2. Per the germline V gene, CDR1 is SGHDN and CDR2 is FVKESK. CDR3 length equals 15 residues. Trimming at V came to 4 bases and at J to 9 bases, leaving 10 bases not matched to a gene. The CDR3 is CASSPRLAAGGEQFF. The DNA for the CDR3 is TGTGCCAGCAGCCCTCGACTAGCGGCCGGGGGTGAGCAGTTCTTC.

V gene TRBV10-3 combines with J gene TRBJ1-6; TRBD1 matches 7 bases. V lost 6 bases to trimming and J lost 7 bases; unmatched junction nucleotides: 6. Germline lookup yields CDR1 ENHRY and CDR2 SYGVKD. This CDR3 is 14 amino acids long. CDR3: CAIRRDSKNSPLHF. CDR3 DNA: TGTGCCATCAGGCGGGACAGCAAAAATTCACCCCTCCACTTT.

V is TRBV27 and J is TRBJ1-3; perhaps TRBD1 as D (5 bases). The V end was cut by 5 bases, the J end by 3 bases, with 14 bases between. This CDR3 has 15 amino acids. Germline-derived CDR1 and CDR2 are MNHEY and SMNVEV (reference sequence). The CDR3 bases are TGTGCCAGCAGTCTAAGCCCAGGGAGTGGAAACACCATATATTTT. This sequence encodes CASSLSPGSGNTIYF.

This chain's CDR3 is CSVGPTGLSYEQYF. The CDR3 DNA reads TGCAGCGTTGGGCCGACAGGACTTTCCTACGAGCAGTACTTC. The chain has TRBV29-1 and TRBJ2-7, with D perhaps matching TRBD1 (6 bases). The CDR3 covers 14 residues. The V gene lost 4 bases and the J gene lost 1 base, with 14 bases spanning the gap. Germline values: CDR1 SQVTM, CDR2 ANQGSEA.

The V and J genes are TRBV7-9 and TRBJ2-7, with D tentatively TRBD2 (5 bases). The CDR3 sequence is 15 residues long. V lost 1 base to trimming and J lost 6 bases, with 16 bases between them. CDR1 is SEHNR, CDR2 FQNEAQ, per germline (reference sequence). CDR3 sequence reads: CASSLEASQAGEQYF. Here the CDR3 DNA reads TGTGCCAGCAGCTTAGAGGCCTCCCAGGCGGGCGAGCAGTACTTC.

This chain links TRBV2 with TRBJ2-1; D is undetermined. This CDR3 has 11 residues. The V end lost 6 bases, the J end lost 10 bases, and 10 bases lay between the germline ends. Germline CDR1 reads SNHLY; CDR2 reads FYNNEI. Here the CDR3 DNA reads TGTGCCAGCAGCCGGCTTGGCGAGCAGTTCTTC. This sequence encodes CASSRLGEQFF. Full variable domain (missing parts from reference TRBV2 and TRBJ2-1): EPEVTQTPSHQVTQMGQEVILRCVPISNHLYFYWYRQILGQKVEFLVSFYNNEISEKSEIFDDQFSVERPDGSNFTLKIRSTKLEDSAMYFCASSRLGEQFFGPGTRLTVL.

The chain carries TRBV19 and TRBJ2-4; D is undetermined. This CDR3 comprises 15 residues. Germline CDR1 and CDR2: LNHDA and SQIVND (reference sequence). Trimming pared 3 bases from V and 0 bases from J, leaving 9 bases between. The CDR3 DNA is TGTGCCAGTAGTATGAACATTCTAGCCAAAAACATTCAGTACTTC. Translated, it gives CASSMNILAKNIQYF.

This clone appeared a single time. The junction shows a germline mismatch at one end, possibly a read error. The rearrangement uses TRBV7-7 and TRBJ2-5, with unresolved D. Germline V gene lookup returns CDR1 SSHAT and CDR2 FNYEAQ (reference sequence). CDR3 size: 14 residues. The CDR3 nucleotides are TGTGCTAGCAGCCGTTTATCCCTCCAAGAGACCCAGTACTTC. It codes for CASSRLSLQETQYF.

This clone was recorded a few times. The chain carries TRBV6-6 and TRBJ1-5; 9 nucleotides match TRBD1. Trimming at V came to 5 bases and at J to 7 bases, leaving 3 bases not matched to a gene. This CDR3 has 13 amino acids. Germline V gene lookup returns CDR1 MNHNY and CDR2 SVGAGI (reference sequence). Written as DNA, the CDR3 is TGTGCCAGCAGTACAGGGGGCGGACAGCCCCAGCATTTT. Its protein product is CASSTGGGQPQHF.

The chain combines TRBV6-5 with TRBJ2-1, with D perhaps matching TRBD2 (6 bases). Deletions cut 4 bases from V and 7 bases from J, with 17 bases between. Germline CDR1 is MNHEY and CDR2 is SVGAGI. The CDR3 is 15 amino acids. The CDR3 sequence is CASSSSGYAGNEQFF. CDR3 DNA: TGTGCCAGCAGTTCCTCGGGTTATGCGGGGAATGAGCAGTTCTTC.

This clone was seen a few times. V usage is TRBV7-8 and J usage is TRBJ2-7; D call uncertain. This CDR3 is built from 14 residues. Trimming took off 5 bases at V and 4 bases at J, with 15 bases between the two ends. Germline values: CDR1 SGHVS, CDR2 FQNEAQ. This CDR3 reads CASSVVGLGYEQYF. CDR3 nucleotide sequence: TGTGCCAGCAGCGTGGTGGGGTTGGGGTACGAGCAGTACTTC.

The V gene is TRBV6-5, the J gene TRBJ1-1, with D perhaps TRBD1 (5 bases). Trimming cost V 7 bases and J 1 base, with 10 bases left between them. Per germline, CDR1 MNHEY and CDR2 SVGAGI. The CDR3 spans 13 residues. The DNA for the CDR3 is TGTGCCAGCATTTCAGGGAGGAACACTGAAGCTTTCTTT. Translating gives CASISGRNTEAFF.

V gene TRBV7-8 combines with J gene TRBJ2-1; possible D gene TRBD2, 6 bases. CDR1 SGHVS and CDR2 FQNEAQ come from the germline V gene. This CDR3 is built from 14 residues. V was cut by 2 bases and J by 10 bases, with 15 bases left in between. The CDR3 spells CASSLWDSRGEQFF. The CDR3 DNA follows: TGTGCCAGCAGCTTATGGGACTCTCGGGGGGAGCAGTTCTTC. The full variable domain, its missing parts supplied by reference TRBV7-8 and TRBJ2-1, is GAGVSQSPRYKVAKRGQDVALRCDPISGHVSLFWYQQALGQGPEFLTYFQNEAQLDKSGLPSDRFFAERPEGSVSTLKIQRTQQEDSAVYLCASSLWDSRGEQFFGPGTRLTVL.

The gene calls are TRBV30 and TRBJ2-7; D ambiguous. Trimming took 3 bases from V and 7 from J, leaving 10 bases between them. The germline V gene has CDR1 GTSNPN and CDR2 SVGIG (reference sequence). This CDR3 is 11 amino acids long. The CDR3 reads CAWSKSLEQYF. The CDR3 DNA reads TGTGCCTGGAGCAAATCCCTTGAGCAGTACTTC.

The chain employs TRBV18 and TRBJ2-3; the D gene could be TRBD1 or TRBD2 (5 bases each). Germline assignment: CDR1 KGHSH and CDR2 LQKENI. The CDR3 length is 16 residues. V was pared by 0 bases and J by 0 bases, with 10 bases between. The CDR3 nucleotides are TGTGCCAGCTCACCACCAGGGACGGCTAGCACAGATACGCAGTATTTT. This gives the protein CASSPPGTASTDTQYF. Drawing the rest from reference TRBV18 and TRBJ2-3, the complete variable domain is NAGVMQNPRHLVRRRGQEARLRCSPMKGHSHVYWYRQLPEEGLKFMVYLQKENIIDESGMPKERFSAEFPKEGPSILRIQQVVRGDSAAYFCASSPPGTASTDTQYFGPGTRLTVL.

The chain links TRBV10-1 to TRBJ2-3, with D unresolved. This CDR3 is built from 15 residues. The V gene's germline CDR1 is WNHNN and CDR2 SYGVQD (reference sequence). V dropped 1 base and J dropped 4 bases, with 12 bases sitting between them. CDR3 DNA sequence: TGCGCCAGCAGTGAGTATGGCCCAGAAGCAGATACGCAGTATTTT. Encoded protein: CASSEYGPEADTQYF.

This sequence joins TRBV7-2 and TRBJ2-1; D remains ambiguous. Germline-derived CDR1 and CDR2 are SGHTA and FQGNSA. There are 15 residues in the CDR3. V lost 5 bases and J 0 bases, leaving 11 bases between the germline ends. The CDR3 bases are TGTGCCAGCAGCCCAACGGTAAGCTCCTACAATGAGCAGTTCTTC. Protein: CASSPTVSSYNEQFF.

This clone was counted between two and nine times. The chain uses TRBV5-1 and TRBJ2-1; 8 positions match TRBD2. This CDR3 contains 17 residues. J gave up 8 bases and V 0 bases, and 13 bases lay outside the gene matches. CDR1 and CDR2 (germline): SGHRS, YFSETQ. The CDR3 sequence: CASSLGLAGPARHEQFF. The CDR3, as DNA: TGCGCCAGCAGCTTGGGCCTAGCGGGCCCAGCGAGGCATGAGCAGTTCTTC.

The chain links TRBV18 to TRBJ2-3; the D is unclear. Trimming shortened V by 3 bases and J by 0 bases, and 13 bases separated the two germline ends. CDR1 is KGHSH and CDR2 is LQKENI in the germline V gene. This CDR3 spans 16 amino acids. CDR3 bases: TGTGCCAGCTCACCTTTTACTGACCCTAGCACAGATACGCAGTATTTT. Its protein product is CASSPFTDPSTDTQYF.